This T cell receptor (beta chain) stems from a study of vaccination effects on CD4 cells after COVID-19. At the level of the study: Post-vaccine sampling took place a median of 72 days after the second dose.

A remark on this clone: The antigen is unknown.

Study-level points and caveats: Marked clonal contraction of both clone types appeared late after vaccination.

Libraries were prepared by immunoSEQ multiplex PCR; TCRdb keeps only in-frame clonotypes and omits some of them. The data hold 57,000 or so clones, with approximately 72% observed a single time. V was clipped by 4 bases and J by 0 bases, with 6 bases between them. Germline CDR1 ENHRY, CDR2 SYGVKD. CDR3 length: 14 residues. CD4+ T cells were isolated after around ten days of culture. The participants, recipients of two vaccine doses, got either BNT162b2 or mRNA-1273. Days 3 and 7 saw half the medium replaced with IL-2 medium. This specimen was CD4+ T cells from PBMCs cultured without peptide, taken after COVID-19 vaccination. This sequence originates from a human donor who received a COVID-19 vaccine. The rearrangement uses TRBV10-3 and TRBJ2-2; D could derive from TRBD1 or TRBD2 (5 bases each). The CDR3: CAISGGPNTGELFF. The CDR3 nucleotides read TGTGCCATCAGTGGGGGACCGAACACCGGGGAGCTGTTTTTT.